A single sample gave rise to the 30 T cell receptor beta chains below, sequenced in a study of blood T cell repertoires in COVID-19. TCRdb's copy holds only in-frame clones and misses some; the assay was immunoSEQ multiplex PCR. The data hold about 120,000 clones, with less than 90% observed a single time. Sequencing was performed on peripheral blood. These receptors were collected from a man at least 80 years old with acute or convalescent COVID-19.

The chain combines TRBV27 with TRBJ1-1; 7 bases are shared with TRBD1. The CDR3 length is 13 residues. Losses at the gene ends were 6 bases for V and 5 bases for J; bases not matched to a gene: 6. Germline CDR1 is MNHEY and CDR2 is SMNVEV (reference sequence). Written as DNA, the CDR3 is TGTGCCAGCAGACAGGGGAGTAAAACTGAAGCTTTCTTT. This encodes CASRQGSKTEAFF.

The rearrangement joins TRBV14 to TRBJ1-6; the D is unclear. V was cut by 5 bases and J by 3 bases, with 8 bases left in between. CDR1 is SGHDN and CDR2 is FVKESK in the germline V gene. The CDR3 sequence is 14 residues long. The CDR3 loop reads CASSNAGYNSPLHF. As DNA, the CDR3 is TGTGCCAGCAGCAACGCAGGCTATAATTCACCCCTCCACTTT.

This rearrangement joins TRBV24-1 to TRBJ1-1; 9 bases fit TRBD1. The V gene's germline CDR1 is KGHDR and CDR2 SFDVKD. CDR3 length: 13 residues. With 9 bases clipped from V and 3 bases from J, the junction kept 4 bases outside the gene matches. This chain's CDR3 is CATADRGDTEAFF. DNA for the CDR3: TGTGCCACCGCCGACAGGGGGGACACTGAAGCTTTCTTT.

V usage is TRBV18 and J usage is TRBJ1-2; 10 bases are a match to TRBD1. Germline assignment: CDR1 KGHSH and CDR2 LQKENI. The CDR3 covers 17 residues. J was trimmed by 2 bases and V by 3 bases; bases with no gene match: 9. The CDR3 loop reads CASSPKQGTGENYGYTF. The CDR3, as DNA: TGTGCCAGCTCACCCAAACAAGGGACAGGGGAAAACTATGGCTACACCTTC.

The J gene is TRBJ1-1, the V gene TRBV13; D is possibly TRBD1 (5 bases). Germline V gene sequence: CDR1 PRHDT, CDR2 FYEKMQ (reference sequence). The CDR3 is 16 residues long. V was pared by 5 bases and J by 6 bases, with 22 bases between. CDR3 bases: TGTGCCAGCAGCCGGCGACAAGGGGTCCGCTCCGCTGAAGCTTTCTTT. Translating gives CASSRRQGVRSAEAFF. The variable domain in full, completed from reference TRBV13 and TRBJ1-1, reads AAGVIQSPRHLIKEKRETATLKCYPIPRHDTVYWYQQGPGQDPQFLISFYEKMQSDKGSIPDRFSAQQFSDYHSELNMSSLELGDSALYFCASSRRQGVRSAEAFFGQGTRLTVV.

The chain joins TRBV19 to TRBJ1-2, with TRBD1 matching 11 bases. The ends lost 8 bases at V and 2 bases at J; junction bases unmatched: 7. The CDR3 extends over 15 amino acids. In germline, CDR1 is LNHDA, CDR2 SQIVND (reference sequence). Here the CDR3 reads CASLAGTGGNYGYTF. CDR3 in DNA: TGTGCCAGTTTGGCCGGGACAGGGGGGAACTATGGCTACACCTTC. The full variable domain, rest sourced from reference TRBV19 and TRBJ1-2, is DGGITQSPKYLFRKEGQNVTLSCEQNLNHDAMYWYRQDPGQGLRLIYYSQIVNDFQKGDIAEGYSVSREKKESFPLTVTSAQKNPTAFYLCASLAGTGGNYGYTFGSGTRLTVV.

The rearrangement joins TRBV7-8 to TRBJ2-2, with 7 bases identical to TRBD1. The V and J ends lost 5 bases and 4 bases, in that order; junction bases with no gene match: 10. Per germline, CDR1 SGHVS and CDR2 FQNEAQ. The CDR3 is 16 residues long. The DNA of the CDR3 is TGTGCCAGCAGCCCTCAAGGCAGGGGGACCACCGGGGAGCTGTTTTTT. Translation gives CASSPQGRGTTGELFF.

CDR3 sequence: CASSPSGNTEAFF. Here the CDR3 DNA reads TGCGCCAGCAGCCCCTCAGGGAACACTGAAGCTTTCTTT. The gene calls are TRBV5-1 and TRBJ1-1; D is uncertain. V lost 4 bases to trimming and J lost 1 base, with 8 bases between them. This CDR3 spans 13 amino acids. Germline CDR1 SGHRS, CDR2 YFSETQ.

CDR3 region: CASSEGVYEQYF. The CDR3 DNA sequence: TGTGCCAGCAGTGAAGGAGTATACGAGCAGTACTTC. The chain has TRBV2 and TRBJ2-7; D ambiguous. The CDR3 contains 12 residues. V dropped 1 base and J dropped 4 bases, with 5 bases sitting between them. Germline lookup yields CDR1 SNHLY and CDR2 FYNNEI.

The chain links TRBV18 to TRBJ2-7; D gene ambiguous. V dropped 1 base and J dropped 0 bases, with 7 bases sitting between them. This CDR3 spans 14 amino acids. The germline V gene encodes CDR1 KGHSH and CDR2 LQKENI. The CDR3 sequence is CASSPQASSYEQYF. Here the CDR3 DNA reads TGTGCCAGCTCACCACAGGCTAGCTCCTACGAGCAGTACTTC. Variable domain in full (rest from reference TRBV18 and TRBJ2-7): NAGVMQNPRHLVRRRGQEARLRCSPMKGHSHVYWYRQLPEEGLKFMVYLQKENIIDESGMPKERFSAEFPKEGPSILRIQQVVRGDSAAYFCASSPQASSYEQYFGPGTRLTVT.

CDR3 loop: CASSPVWTGITEAFF. CDR3 DNA: TGCGCCAGCAGCCCAGTGTGGACAGGGATAACTGAAGCTTTCTTT. The chain has TRBV5-1 and TRBJ1-1; 8 bases are a match to TRBD1. The CDR3 totals 15 residues. J was trimmed by 5 bases and V by 4 bases; bases with no gene match: 10. In germline, CDR1 is SGHRS, CDR2 YFSETQ.

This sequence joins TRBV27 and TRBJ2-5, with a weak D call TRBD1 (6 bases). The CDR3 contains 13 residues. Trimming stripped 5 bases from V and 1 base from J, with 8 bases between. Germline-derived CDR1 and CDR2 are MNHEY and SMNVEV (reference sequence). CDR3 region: CASSNRVQETQYF. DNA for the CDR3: TGTGCCAGCAGTAACAGGGTCCAAGAGACCCAGTACTTC.

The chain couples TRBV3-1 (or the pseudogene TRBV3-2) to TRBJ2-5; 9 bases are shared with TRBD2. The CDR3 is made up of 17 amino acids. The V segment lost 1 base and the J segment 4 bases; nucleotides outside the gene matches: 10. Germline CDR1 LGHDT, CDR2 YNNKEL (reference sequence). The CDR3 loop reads CASSQGLAGPRGETQYF. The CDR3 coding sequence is TGTGCCAGCAGCCAAGGGCTAGCGGGGCCCCGAGGAGAGACCCAGTACTTC.

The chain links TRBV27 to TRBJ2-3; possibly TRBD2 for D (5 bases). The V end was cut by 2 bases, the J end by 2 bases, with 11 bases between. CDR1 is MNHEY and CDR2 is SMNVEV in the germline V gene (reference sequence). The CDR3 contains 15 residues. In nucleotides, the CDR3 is TGTGCCAGCAGTTTAAGAGGACTCTCCACAGATACGCAGTATTTT. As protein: CASSLRGLSTDTQYF.

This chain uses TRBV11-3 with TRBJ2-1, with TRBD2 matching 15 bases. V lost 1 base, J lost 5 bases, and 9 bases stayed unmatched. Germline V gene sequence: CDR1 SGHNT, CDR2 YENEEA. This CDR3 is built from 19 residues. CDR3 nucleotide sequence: TGTGCCAGCAGCTTAGGGGGACTAGCGGGAGGTGGGAGGGACAATGAGCAGTTCTTC. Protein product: CASSLGGLAGGGRDNEQFF.

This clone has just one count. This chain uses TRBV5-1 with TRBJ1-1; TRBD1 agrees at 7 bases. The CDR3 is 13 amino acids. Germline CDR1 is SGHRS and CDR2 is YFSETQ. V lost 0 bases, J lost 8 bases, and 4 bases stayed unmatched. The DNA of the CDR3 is TGCGCCAGCAGCTTGGTTGACAGGGCAGAAGCTTTCTTT. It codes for CASSLVDRAEAFF.

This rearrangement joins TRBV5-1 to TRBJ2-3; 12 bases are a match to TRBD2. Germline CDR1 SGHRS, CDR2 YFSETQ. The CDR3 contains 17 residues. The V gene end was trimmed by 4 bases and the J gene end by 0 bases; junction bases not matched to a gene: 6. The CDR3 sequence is CASSRGLAGFSTDTQYF. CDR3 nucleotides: TGCGCCAGCAGCCGGGGACTAGCGGGCTTTAGCACAGATACGCAGTATTTT.

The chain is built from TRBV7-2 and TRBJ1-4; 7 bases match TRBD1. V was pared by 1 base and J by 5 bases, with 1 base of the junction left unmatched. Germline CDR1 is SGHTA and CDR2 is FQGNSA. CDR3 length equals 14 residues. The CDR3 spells CASSLVQGNEKLFF. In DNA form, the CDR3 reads TGTGCCAGCAGCTTAGTACAGGGGAATGAAAAACTGTTTTTT.

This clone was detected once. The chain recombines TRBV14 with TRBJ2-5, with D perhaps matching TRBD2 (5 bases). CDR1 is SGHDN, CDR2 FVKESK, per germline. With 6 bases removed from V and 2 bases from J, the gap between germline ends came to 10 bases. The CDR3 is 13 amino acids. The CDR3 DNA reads TGTGCCAGCAGTGACGGGATACAAGAGACCCAGTACTTC. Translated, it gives CASSDGIQETQYF. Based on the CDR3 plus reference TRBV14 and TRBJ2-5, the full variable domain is EAGVTQFPSHSVIEKGQTVTLRCDPISGHDNLYWYRRVMGKEIKFLLHFVKESKQDESGMPNNRFLAERTGGTYSTLKVQPAELEDSGVYFCASSDGIQETQYFGPGTRLLVL.

CDR3 loop: CASSPRDRVWEQYF. CDR3 in DNA: TGTGCCAGCAGTCCCCGGGACAGGGTGTGGGAGCAGTACTTC. This rearrangement joins TRBV6-6 to TRBJ2-7, with TRBD1 matching 9 bases. The trim removed 5 bases at V and 7 bases at J, leaving 9 bases unmatched. Germline V gene sequence: CDR1 MNHNY, CDR2 SVGAGI (reference sequence). The CDR3 is 14 amino acids.

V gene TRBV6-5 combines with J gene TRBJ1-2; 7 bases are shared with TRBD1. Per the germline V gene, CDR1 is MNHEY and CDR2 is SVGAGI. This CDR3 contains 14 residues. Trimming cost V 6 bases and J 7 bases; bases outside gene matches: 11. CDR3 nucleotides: TGTGCCAGCAGCTCTGGGAGCCAGGGGGGTGGCTACACCTTC. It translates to CASSSGSQGGGYTF.

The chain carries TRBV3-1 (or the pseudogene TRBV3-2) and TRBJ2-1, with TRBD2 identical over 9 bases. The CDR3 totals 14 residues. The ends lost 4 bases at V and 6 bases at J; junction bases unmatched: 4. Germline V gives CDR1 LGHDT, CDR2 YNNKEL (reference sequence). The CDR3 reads CASSPAGGPNEQFF. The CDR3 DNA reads TGTGCCAGCAGCCCGGCGGGGGGGCCCAATGAGCAGTTCTTC.

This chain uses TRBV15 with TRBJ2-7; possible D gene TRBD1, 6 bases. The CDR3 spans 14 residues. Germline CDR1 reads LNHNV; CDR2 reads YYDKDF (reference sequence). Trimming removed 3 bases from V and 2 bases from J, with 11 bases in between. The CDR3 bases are TGTGCCACCAGCAGCCGAGACAGGACCTACGAGCAGTACTTC. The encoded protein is CATSSRDRTYEQYF.

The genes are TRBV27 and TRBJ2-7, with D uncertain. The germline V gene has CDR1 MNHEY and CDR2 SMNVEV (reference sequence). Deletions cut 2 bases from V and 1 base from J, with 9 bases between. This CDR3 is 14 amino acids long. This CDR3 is CASSLARASYEQYF. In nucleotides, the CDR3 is TGTGCCAGCAGTTTAGCGAGAGCGTCCTACGAGCAGTACTTC.

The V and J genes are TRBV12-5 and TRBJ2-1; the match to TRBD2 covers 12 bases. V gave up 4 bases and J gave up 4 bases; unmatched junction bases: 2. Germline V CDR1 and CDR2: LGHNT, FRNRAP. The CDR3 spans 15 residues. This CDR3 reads CASGSGLAGYNEQFF. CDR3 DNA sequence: TGTGCTAGTGGTTCGGGACTAGCGGGTTACAATGAGCAGTTCTTC.

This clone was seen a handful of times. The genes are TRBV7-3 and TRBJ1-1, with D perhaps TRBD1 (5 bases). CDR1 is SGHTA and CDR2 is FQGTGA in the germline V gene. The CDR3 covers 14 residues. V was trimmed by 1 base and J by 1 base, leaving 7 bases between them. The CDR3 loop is CASSLMGGNTEAFF. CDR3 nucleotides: TGTGCCAGCAGCTTAATGGGGGGGAACACTGAAGCTTTCTTT.

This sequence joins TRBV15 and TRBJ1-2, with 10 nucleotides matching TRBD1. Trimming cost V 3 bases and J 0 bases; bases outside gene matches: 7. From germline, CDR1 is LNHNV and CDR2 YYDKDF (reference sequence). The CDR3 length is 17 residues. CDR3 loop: CATSSLGTGEANYGYTF. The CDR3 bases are TGTGCCACCAGCAGCCTAGGGACAGGGGAGGCTAACTATGGCTACACCTTC.

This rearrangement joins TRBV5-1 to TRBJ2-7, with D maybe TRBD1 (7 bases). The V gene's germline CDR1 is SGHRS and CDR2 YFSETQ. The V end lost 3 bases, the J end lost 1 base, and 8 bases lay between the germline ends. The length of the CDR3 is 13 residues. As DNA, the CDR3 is TGCGCCAGCAGCTCAGGGGGGTCCTACGAGCAGTACTTC. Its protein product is CASSSGGSYEQYF.

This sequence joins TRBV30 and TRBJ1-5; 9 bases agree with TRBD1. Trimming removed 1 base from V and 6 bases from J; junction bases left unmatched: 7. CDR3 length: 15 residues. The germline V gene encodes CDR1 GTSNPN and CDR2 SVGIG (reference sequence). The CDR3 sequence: CAWSATGTGSQPQHF. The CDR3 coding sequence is TGTGCCTGGAGTGCCACCGGGACAGGGAGTCAGCCCCAGCATTTT.

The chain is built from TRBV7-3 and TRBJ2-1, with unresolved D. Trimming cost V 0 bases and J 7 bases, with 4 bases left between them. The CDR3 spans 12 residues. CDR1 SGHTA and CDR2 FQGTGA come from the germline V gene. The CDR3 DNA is TGTGCCAGCAGCTTAACGAGAAATGAGCAGTTCTTC. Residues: CASSLTRNEQFF.